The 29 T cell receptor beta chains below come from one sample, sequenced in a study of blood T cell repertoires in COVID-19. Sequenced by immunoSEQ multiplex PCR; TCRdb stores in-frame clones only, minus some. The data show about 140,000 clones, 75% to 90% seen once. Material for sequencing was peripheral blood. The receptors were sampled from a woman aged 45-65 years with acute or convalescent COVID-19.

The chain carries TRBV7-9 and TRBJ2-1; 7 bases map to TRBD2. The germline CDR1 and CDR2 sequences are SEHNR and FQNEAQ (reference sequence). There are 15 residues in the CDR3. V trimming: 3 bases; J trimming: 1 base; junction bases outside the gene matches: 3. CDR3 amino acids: CASSFGAGSYNEQFF. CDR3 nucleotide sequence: TGTGCCAGCAGCTTCGGAGCGGGATCCTACAATGAGCAGTTCTTC.

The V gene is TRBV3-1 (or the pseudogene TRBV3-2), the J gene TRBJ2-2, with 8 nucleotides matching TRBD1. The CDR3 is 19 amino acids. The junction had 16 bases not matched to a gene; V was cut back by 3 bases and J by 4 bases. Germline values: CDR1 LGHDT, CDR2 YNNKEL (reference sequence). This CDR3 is CASSHRIPGSGGFTGELFF. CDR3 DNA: TGTGCCAGCAGCCACCGAATCCCCGGCTCAGGGGGCTTCACCGGGGAGCTGTTTTTT.

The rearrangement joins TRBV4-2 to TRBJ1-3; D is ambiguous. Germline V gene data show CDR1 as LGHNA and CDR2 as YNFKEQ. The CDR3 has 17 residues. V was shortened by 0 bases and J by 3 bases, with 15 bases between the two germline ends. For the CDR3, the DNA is TGTGCCAGCAGCCAAGATTTAGGCGAGGGTCTTGGAAACACCATATATTTT. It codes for CASSQDLGEGLGNTIYF.

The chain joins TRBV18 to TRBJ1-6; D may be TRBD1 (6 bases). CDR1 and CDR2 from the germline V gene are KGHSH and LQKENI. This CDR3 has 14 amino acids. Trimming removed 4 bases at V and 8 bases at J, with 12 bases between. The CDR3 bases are TGTGCCAGCTCACAGGACAGCTCCTATTCACCCCTCCACTTT. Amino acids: CASSQDSSYSPLHF.

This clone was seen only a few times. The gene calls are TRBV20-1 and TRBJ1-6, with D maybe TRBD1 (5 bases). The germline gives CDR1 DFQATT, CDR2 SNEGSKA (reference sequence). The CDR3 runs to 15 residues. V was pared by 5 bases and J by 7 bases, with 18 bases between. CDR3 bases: TGCAGTGCTGGTGCCGCGGGACGGCTGAATTCACCCCTCCACTTT. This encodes CSAGAAGRLNSPLHF.

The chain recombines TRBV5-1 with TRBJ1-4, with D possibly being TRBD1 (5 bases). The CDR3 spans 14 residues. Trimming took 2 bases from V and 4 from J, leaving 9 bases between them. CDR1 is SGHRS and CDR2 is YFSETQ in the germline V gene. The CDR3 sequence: CASSLRQSNEKLFF. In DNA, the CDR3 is TGCGCCAGCAGCTTAAGACAGAGTAATGAAAAACTGTTTTTT.

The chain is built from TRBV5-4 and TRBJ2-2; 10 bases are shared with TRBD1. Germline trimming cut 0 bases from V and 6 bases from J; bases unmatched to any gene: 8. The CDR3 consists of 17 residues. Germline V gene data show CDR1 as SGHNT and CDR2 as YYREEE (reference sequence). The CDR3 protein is CASSLGSGQGDSGELFF. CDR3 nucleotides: TGTGCCAGCAGCTTGGGTTCAGGACAGGGGGATTCCGGGGAGCTGTTTTTT.

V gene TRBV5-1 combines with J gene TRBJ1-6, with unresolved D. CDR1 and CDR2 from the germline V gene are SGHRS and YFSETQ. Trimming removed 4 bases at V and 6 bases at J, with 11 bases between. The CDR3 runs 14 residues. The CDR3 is CASSVREPNSPLHF. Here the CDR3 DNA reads TGCGCCAGCAGCGTCCGGGAACCTAATTCACCCCTCCACTTT. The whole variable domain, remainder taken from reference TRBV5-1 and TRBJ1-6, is KAGVTQTPRYLIKTRGQQVTLSCSPISGHRSVSWYQQTPGQGLQFLFEYFSETQRNKGNFPGRFSGRQFSNSRSEMNVSTLELGDSALYLCASSVREPNSPLHFGNGTRLTVT.

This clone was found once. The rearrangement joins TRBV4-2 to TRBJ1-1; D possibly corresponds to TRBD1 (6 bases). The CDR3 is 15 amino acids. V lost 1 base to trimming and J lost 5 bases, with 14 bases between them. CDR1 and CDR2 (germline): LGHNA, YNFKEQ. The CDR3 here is CASSQAPGEGTEAFF. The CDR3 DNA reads TGTGCCAGCAGCCAAGCACCAGGGGAGGGTACTGAAGCTTTCTTT.

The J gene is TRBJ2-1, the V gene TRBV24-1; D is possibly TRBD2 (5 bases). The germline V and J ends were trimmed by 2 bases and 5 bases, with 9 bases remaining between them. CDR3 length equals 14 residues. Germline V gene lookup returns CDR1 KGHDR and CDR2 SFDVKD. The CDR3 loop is CATSDSGVNNEQFF. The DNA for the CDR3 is TGTGCCACCAGTGATTCCGGGGTCAACAATGAGCAGTTCTTC.

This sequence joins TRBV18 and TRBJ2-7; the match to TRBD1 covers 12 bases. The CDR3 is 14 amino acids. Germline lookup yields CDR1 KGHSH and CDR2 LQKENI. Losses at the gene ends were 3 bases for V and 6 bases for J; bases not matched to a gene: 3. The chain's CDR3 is CASSPGTGGTEQYF. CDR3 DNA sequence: TGTGCCAGCTCACCCGGGACAGGGGGCACCGAGCAGTACTTC.

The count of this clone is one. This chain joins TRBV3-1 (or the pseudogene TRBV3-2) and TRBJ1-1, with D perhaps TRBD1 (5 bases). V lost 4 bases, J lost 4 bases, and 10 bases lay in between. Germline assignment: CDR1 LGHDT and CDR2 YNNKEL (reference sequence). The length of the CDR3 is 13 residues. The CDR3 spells CASSLGGSTEAFF. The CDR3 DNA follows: TGTGCCAGCAGCCTCGGGGGGTCCACTGAAGCTTTCTTT.

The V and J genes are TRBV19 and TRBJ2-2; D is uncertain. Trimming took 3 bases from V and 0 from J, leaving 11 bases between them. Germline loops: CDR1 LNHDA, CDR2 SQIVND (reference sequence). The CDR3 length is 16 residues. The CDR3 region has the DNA TGTGCCAGTAGTATTCACAGCTCCCCGAACACCGGGGAGCTGTTTTTT. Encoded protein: CASSIHSSPNTGELFF.

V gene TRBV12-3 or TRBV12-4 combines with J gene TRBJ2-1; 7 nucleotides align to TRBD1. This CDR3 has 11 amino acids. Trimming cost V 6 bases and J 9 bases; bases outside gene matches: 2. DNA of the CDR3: TGTGCCAGCAGAGAGGGGGCTGAGCAGTTCTTC. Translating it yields CASREGAEQFF.

DNA of the CDR3: TGTGCCAGCAGTGTACGGGGACATTGGGGTACTCAGGTTCAGCCCCAGCATTTT. As protein: CASSVRGHWGTQVQPQHF. This chain links TRBV2 with TRBJ1-5; the D gene is possibly TRBD1 (6 bases). The length of the CDR3 is 18 residues. Per germline, CDR1 SNHLY and CDR2 FYNNEI. The V gene lost 4 bases and the J gene lost 6 bases, with 25 bases spanning the gap.

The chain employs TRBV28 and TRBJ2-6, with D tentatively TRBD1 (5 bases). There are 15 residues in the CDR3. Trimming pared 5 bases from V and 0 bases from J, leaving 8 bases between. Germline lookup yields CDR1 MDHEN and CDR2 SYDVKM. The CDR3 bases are TGTGCCAGCAGTGTAGGGGTCTCTGGGGCCAACGTCCTGACTTTC. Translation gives CASSVGVSGANVLTF.

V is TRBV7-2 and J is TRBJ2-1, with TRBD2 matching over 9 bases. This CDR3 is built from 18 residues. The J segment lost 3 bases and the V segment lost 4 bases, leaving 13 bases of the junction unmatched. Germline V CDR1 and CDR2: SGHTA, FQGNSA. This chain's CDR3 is CASSSRSRSREGYNEQFF. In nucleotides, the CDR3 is TGTGCCAGCAGCTCGAGGAGTCGATCGCGGGAGGGCTACAATGAGCAGTTCTTC.

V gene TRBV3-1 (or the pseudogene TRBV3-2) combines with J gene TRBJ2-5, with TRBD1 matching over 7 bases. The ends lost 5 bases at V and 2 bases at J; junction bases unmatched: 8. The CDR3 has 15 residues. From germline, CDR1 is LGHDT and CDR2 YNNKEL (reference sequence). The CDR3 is CASSGRTGQQETQYF. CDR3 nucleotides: TGTGCCAGCAGCGGCCGGACAGGACAACAAGAGACCCAGTACTTC.

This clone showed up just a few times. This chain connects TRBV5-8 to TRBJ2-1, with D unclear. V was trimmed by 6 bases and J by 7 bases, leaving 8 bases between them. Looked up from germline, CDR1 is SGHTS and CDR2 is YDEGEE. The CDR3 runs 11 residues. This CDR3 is CASTPRNEQFF. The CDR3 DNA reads TGTGCCAGCACCCCGCGAAATGAGCAGTTCTTC.

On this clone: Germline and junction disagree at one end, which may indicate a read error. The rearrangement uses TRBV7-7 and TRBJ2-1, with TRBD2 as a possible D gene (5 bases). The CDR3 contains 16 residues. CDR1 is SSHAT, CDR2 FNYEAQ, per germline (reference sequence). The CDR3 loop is CASSLYPPDSTNEQFF. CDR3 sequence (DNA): TGTGCTAGCAGCCTTTACCCTCCGGACTCCACCAATGAGCAGTTCTTC.

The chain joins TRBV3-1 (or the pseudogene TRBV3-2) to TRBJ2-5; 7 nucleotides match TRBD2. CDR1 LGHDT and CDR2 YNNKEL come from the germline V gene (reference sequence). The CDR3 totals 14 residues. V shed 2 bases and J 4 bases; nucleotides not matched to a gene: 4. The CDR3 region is CASSQLGGGETQYF. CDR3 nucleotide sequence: TGTGCCAGCAGCCAACTGGGGGGGGGAGAGACCCAGTACTTC.

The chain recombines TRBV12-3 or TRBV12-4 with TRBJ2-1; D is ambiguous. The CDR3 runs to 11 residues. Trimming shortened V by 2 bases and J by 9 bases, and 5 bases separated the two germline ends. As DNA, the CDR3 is TGTGCCAGCAGTTTACTCGTTGAGCAGTTCTTC. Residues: CASSLLVEQFF.

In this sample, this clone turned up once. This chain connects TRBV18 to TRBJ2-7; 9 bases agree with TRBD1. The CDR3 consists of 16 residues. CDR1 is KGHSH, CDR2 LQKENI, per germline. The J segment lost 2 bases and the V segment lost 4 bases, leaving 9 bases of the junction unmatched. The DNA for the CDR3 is TGTGCCAGCTCACTAGAAGGGACAGGGAATACCTACGAGCAGTACTTC. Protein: CASSLEGTGNTYEQYF.

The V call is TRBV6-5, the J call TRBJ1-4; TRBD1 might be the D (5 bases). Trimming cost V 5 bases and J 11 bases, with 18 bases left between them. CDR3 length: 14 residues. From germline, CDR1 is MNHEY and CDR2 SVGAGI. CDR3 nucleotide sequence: TGTGCCAGCAGTCGAATCGGGACCGGAGGGAAACTGTTTTTT. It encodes CASSRIGTGGKLFF.

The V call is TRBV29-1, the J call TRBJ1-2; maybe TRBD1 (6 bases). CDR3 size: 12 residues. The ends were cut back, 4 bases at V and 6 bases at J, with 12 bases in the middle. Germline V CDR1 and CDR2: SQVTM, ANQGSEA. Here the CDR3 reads CSVAGAGDGYTF. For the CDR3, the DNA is TGCAGCGTTGCAGGGGCGGGGGATGGCTACACCTTC.

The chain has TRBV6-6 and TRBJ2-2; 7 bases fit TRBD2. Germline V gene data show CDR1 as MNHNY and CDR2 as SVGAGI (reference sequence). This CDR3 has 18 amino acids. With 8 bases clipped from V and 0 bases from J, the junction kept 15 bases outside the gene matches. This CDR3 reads CASRRGSGVLTNTGELFF. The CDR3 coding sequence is TGTGCCAGCCGTCGCGGCAGCGGGGTACTCACGAACACCGGGGAGCTGTTTTTT.

The CDR3 loop reads CASSVGTAGGNTIYF. Written as DNA, the CDR3 is TGTGCCAGCAGCGTCGGGACAGCTGGTGGAAACACCATATATTTT. The chain has TRBV9 and TRBJ1-3; TRBD1 matches 7 bases. V was pared by 2 bases and J by 3 bases, with 5 bases of the junction left unmatched. Per the germline V gene, CDR1 is SGDLS and CDR2 is YYNGEE. The CDR3 covers 15 residues.

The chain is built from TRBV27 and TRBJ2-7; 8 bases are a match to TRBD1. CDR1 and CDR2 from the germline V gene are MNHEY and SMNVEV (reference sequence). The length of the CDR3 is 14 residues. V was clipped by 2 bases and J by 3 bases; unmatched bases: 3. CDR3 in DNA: TGTGCCAGCAGTTTAGTGACAGGGGTCTACGAGCAGTACTTC. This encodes CASSLVTGVYEQYF.

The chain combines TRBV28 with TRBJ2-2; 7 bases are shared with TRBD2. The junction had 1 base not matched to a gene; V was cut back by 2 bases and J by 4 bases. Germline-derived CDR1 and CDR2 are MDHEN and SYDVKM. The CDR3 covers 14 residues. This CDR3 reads CASSLGRVTGELFF. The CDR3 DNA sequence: TGTGCCAGCAGTTTAGGGAGGGTCACCGGGGAGCTGTTTTTT. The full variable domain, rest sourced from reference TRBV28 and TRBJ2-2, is DVKVTQSSRYLVKRTGEKVFLECVQDMDHENMFWYRQDPGLGLRLIYFSYDVKMKEKGDIPEGYSVSREKKERFSLILESASTNQTSMYLCASSLGRVTGELFFGEGSRLTVL.